Shown below are 15 T cell receptor beta chains from a single sample sequenced in a study of blood T cell repertoires in COVID-19 (dated by TCRdb to the early 2020s). Libraries came from the immunoSEQ multiplex PCR assay. The source is immuneACCESS, and TCRdb retained only in-frame sequences with V and J called. Part of the clones is not carried over; for the studies checked, unresolved V genes explain less than half of this, and the remainder is unexplained. For this sample there are fewer than 65,000 clones; roughly 80% appear just once. The ten top clones hold approximately 5% of the sample. The sequenced sample was peripheral blood. The source of these receptors is a human donor in a cohort sampled during active COVID-19.

The chain couples TRBV12-3 or TRBV12-4 to TRBJ1-2; D call uncertain. The V end was cut by 3 bases, the J end by 3 bases, with 8 bases between. This CDR3 comprises 13 residues. For the CDR3, the DNA is TGTGCCAGCAGTTTGGGCAGTTACTATGGCTACACCTTC. Translating gives CASSLGSYYGYTF.

The chain has TRBV2 and TRBJ2-5, with 8 bases fitting TRBD2. This CDR3 comprises 17 residues. The ends lost 4 bases at V and 7 bases at J; junction bases unmatched: 17. Germline assignment: CDR1 SNHLY and CDR2 FYNNEI. CDR3 residues: CASSAHRGGGLSLTQYF. DNA of the CDR3: TGTGCCAGCAGTGCTCATCGGGGCGGGGGGCTTTCATTGACCCAGTACTTC.

This clone was seen only a few times. The chain links TRBV7-9 to TRBJ2-7; 8 nucleotides match TRBD1. The CDR3 is made up of 14 amino acids. V was clipped by 5 bases and J by 5 bases; unmatched bases: 8. The germline V gene encodes CDR1 SEHNR and CDR2 FQNEAQ (reference sequence). CDR3 in DNA: TGTGCCAGCAGCCACCGACAGGGGAACCACGAGCAGTACTTC. As protein: CASSHRQGNHEQYF.

This clone was recorded once. The chain carries TRBV29-1 and TRBJ1-2, with a tentative D call TRBD1 (6 bases). CDR1 and CDR2 from the germline V gene are SQVTM and ANQGSEA. The CDR3 consists of 11 residues. The V gene lost 6 bases and the J gene lost 6 bases, with 11 bases spanning the gap. CDR3 protein: CSVDRQDGYTF. For the CDR3, the DNA is TGCAGCGTAGACCGACAGGATGGCTACACCTTC.

This clone has a single count. The V call is TRBV9, the J call TRBJ1-4; D remains ambiguous. Germline CDR1 is SGDLS and CDR2 is YYNGEE. This CDR3 has 14 amino acids. With 3 bases removed from V and 7 bases from J, the gap between germline ends came to 13 bases. The CDR3 nucleotides read TGTGCCAGCAGCGCCGACTTATTCAGTGAAAAACTGTTTTTT. Amino acid sequence: CASSADLFSEKLFF.

V gene TRBV7-9 combines with J gene TRBJ1-2, with 10 bases lining up with TRBD1. The CDR3 loop spans 16 amino acids. The germline CDR1 and CDR2 sequences are SEHNR and FQNEAQ (reference sequence). V gave up 4 bases and J gave up 2 bases; unmatched junction bases: 7. In nucleotides, the CDR3 is TGTGCCAGCAGCTCAATTCCGGGACAGGGGAACTATGGCTACACCTTC. It yields the protein CASSSIPGQGNYGYTF. The complete variable domain, with remaining parts taken from reference TRBV7-9 and TRBJ1-2, reads DTGVSQNPRHKITKRGQNVTFRCDPISEHNRLYWYRQTLGQGPEFLTYFQNEAQLEKSRLLSDRFSAERPKGSFSTLEIQRTEQGDSAMYLCASSSIPGQGNYGYTFGSGTRLTVV.

The sample holds one count of this clone. The chain carries TRBV5-1 and TRBJ2-1; D might be TRBD1 (6 bases). The ends were cut back, 7 bases at V and 0 bases at J, with 20 bases in the middle. Germline V gene data show CDR1 as SGHRS and CDR2 as YFSETQ. The CDR3 spans 17 residues. CDR3 sequence: CASSYPGQPSSYNEQFF. The CDR3 nucleotides are TGCGCCAGCTCGTACCCCGGACAGCCGAGCTCCTACAATGAGCAGTTCTTC.

This clone was seen a single time. The chain joins TRBV19 to TRBJ1-1, with D possibly TRBD1 on 6 matching bases. CDR3 length equals 13 residues. V was trimmed by 5 bases and J by 11 bases, leaving 18 bases between them. Germline V CDR1 and CDR2: LNHDA, SQIVND (reference sequence). The CDR3 loop reads CASSEGTPSSAFF. The DNA for the CDR3 is TGTGCCAGTAGTGAGGGGACACCTAGCAGTGCTTTCTTT.

CDR3 sequence reads: CSVTTGQGRGTEAFF. The CDR3 DNA reads TGCAGCGTTACTACGGGACAGGGGAGAGGCACTGAAGCTTTCTTT. This chain joins TRBV29-1 and TRBJ1-1; TRBD1 agrees at 10 bases. With V trimmed by 5 bases and J by 4 bases, 10 bases remained unmatched. Looked up from germline, CDR1 is SQVTM and CDR2 is ANQGSEA. The CDR3 has 15 amino acids.

The genes are TRBV6-5 and TRBJ1-1, with 7 positions matching TRBD1. Germline trimming cut 7 bases from V and 0 bases from J; bases unmatched to any gene: 5. Per the germline V gene, CDR1 is MNHEY and CDR2 is SVGAGI. The CDR3 runs to 14 residues. The CDR3 DNA follows: TGTGCCAGCACCCGACAGGGTATGAACACTGAAGCTTTCTTT. Its protein product is CASTRQGMNTEAFF.

This sequence joins TRBV7-8 and TRBJ2-5, with D possibly TRBD1 on 6 matching bases. The CDR3 spans 17 residues. Trimming stripped 1 base from V and 3 bases from J, with 18 bases between. Looked up from germline, CDR1 is SGHVS and CDR2 is FQNEAQ. The CDR3 here is CASSLVARGWLEETQYF. The CDR3 coding sequence is TGTGCCAGCAGCTTAGTGGCCAGGGGCTGGTTAGAAGAGACCCAGTACTTC.

The gene calls are TRBV30 and TRBJ1-5, with D unclear. Germline V gene lookup returns CDR1 GTSNPN and CDR2 SVGIG (reference sequence). Trimming pared 0 bases from V and 11 bases from J, leaving 20 bases between. CDR3 length equals 15 residues. CDR3 protein: CAWSVTGRGMGTQHF. The CDR3 DNA reads TGTGCCTGGAGTGTAACCGGGAGAGGGATGGGGACCCAGCATTTT.

V usage is TRBV27 and J usage is TRBJ2-5; TRBD1 agrees at 9 bases. Germline lookup yields CDR1 MNHEY and CDR2 SMNVEV (reference sequence). The length of the CDR3 is 15 residues. The trim removed 5 bases at V and 2 bases at J, leaving 6 bases unmatched. The CDR3 region has the DNA TGTGCCAGCAGTCGACAAGGACAGGGGCAAGAGACCCAGTACTTC. Protein: CASSRQGQGQETQYF.

V and J are TRBV4-3 and TRBJ1-2; 8 positions agree with TRBD1. The CDR3 has 17 amino acids. In germline, CDR1 is LGHNA, CDR2 YSLEER. After removal of 0 bases from V and 8 bases from J, the junction contained 14 bases not matched to a gene. The CDR3 DNA reads TGCGCCAGCAGCCAAGATCGGGCAGACAGGGGCTCCCAGGGCTACACCTTC. It translates to CASSQDRADRGSQGYTF.

J is TRBJ1-1 and V is TRBV18, with D hard to call. The germline CDR1 and CDR2 sequences are KGHSH and LQKENI. The CDR3 consists of 12 residues. The ends were cut back, 0 bases at V and 8 bases at J, with 7 bases in the middle. The chain's CDR3 is CASSPPQTEAFF. CDR3 nucleotide sequence: TGTGCCAGCTCACCACCCCAAACAGAAGCTTTCTTT.